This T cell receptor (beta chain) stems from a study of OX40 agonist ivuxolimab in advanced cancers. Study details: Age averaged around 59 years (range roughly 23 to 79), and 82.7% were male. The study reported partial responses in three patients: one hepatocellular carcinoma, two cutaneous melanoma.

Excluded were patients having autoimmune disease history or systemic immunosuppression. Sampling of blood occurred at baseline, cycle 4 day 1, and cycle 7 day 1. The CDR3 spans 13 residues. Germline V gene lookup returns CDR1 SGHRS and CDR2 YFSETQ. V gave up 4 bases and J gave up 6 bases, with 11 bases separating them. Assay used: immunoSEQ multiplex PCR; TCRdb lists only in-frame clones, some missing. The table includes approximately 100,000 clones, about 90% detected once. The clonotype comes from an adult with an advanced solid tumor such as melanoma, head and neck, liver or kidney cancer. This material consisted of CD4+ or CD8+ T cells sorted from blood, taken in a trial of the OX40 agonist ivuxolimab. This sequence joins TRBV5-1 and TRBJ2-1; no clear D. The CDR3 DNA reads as TGCGCCAGCAGCGTCGACTTGCCCAATGAGCAGTTCTTC. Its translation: CASSVDLPNEQFF.